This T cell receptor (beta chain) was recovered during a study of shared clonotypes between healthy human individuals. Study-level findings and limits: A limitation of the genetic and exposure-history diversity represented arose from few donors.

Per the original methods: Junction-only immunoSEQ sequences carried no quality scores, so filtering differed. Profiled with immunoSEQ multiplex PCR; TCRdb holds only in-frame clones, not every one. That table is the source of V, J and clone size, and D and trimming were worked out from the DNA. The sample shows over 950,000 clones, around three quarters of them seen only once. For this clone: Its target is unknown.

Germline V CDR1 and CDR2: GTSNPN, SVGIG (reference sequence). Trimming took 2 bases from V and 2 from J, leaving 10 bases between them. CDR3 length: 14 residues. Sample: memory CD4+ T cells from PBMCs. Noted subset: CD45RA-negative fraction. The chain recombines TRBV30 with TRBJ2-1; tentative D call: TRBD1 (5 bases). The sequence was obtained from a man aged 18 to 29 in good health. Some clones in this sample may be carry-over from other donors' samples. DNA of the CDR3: TGTGCCTGGAGTCAGGCAGGGACCTACAATGAGCAGTTCTTC. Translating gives CAWSQAGTYNEQFF. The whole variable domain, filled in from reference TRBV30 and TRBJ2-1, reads SQTIHQWPATLVQPVGSPLSLECTVEGTSNPNLYWYRQAAGRGLQLLFYSVGIGQISSEVPQNLSASRPQDRQFILSSKKLLLSDSGFYLCAWSQAGTYNEQFFGPGTRLTVL.